A single sample gave rise to the 9 T cell receptor beta chains below, sequenced in a study of T cell changes during pregnancy in multiple sclerosis. Sequencing was performed with immunoSEQ multiplex PCR; in TCRdb, only in-frame clones are kept and a portion is missing. The sample records under 45,000 clones, approximately 96% being singletons. This sample comprised peripheral blood, obtained in the second trimester of pregnancy. These receptors all come from a female donor with multiple sclerosis, enrolled in a pregnancy study.

The V and J genes are TRBV7-2 and TRBJ2-3, with D possibly being TRBD1 (5 bases). Trimming pared 6 bases from V and 10 bases from J, leaving 17 bases between. The CDR3 has 13 amino acids. Per germline, CDR1 SGHTA and CDR2 FQGNSA. CDR3 bases: TGTGCCAGCAGTCCCCGGCAGGGAATAGCGCAGTATTTT. Translation gives CASSPRQGIAQYF.

The chain uses TRBV18 and TRBJ1-2; TRBD1 matches at 9 bases. The CDR3 is made up of 16 amino acids. V lost 1 base to trimming and J lost 6 bases; unmatched junction nucleotides: 9. Germline CDR1 reads KGHSH; CDR2 reads LQKENI. CDR3 region: CASSPQIADRGHGYTF. In nucleotides, the CDR3 is TGTGCCAGCTCACCACAGATAGCGGACAGGGGTCATGGCTACACCTTC.

The rearrangement joins TRBV2 to TRBJ1-2; D is undetermined. CDR1 and CDR2 (germline): SNHLY, FYNNEI. The V gene lost 7 bases and the J gene lost 0 bases, with 6 bases spanning the gap. The CDR3 extends over 12 amino acids. In nucleotides, the CDR3 is TGTGCCAGCACGACATCTAACTATGGCTACACCTTC. It translates to CASTTSNYGYTF.

The genes are TRBV11-2 and TRBJ2-7; no clear D gene. CDR3 length: 16 amino acids. Looked up from germline, CDR1 is SGHAT and CDR2 is FQNNGV. Trimming cost V 2 bases and J 3 bases, with 17 bases left between them. The CDR3 DNA is TGTGCCAGCAGCTTAAATTGGGCCTCGAGAGTCTACGAGCAGTACTTC. Its protein product is CASSLNWASRVYEQYF.

The chain uses TRBV20-1 and TRBJ1-2; D may be TRBD1 (6 bases). The V gene's germline CDR1 is DFQATT and CDR2 SNEGSKA (reference sequence). The CDR3 has 11 amino acids. Trimming cost V 6 bases and J 5 bases, with 10 bases left between them. The CDR3 here is CSAQGQYGYTF. In DNA form, the CDR3 reads TGCAGTGCCCAAGGACAGTATGGCTACACCTTC.

The gene calls are TRBV7-8 and TRBJ2-1; TRBD2 matches at 11 bases. CDR1 is SGHVS and CDR2 is FQNEAQ in the germline V gene. The CDR3 is made up of 18 amino acids. V trimming: 3 bases; J trimming: 7 bases; junction bases outside the gene matches: 14. The CDR3: CASSFRGIAGGPKNEQFF. CDR3 DNA: TGTGCCAGCAGCTTCCGCGGGATAGCGGGAGGGCCGAAGAATGAGCAGTTCTTC.

The gene calls are TRBV7-2 and TRBJ2-7; TRBD2 might be the D (7 bases). The CDR3 is made up of 15 amino acids. Germline V gives CDR1 SGHTA, CDR2 FQGNSA. V shed 6 bases and J shed 2 bases, with 17 bases lying between them. DNA of the CDR3: TGTGCCAGCAGTTTGAGGGGCGGGGGCCCCTACGAGCAGTACTTC. It is translated as CASSLRGGGPYEQYF.

The chain couples TRBV9 to TRBJ2-7; 7 bases fit TRBD1. Losses at the gene ends were 2 bases for V and 3 bases for J; bases not matched to a gene: 5. Looked up from germline, CDR1 is SGDLS and CDR2 is YYNGEE. The CDR3 extends over 14 amino acids. The CDR3 loop reads CASSVRDSVYEQYF. For the CDR3, the DNA is TGTGCCAGCAGCGTCCGGGACAGCGTCTACGAGCAGTACTTC.

The chain couples TRBV23-1 to TRBJ1-1, with 11 nucleotides matching TRBD1. TRBV23-1 is an open reading frame whose function is uncertain. This CDR3 comprises 21 residues. The trim removed 0 bases at V and 9 bases at J, leaving 24 bases unmatched. CDR3 in amino acids: CASSQSFGQRFLNGTGGKAFF. The CDR3 nucleotides read TGCGCCAGCAGTCAATCGTTTGGTCAGAGGTTTCTGAATGGGACAGGGGGGAAAGCTTTCTTT.